This TCR beta chain was identified in a study of pediatric ulcerative colitis. Profiled with immunoSEQ multiplex PCR; TCRdb holds only in-frame clones, not every one. This sample has approximately 60,000 clones; approximately 87% occur once, and the top ten carry around 3%. This CDR3 contains 13 residues. The V gene end was trimmed by 5 bases and the J gene end by 7 bases; junction bases not matched to a gene: 5. Per the germline V gene, CDR1 is MNHNS and CDR2 is SASEGT. Input material: blood. The rearrangement uses TRBV6-1 and TRBJ2-1; the match to TRBD2 covers 7 bases. The source of this sequence is a boy between 5 and 17 years old with severe ulcerative colitis. The CDR3 coding sequence is TGTGCCAGCAGTTATCTAGCGGTGAATGAGCAGTTCTTC. Its translation is CASSYLAVNEQFF.